These 22 T cell receptor beta chains were sequenced from one sample in a study of Ad26.COV2.S vaccination and SARS-CoV-2 variants. The treatment denotes: some 19 received Ad26.COV2.S at low or high dose, single or two shots; 5 received placebo; per-sample allocation not given. Sampling happened 63 days after the first vaccine or placebo injection. Produced via immunoSEQ multiplex PCR; TCRdb's table is partial and in-frame only. Of 200,000 to 250,000 clones in the sample, around 89% are singletons; the top ten hold around 10%. This specimen consisted of peripheral blood, obtained in a trial of Ad26.COV2.S vaccine versus placebo. The receptors derive from a person aged 18-60 years who received the Ad26.COV2.S COVID-19 vaccine or a placebo.

The rearrangement links TRBV19 to TRBJ1-5; D not resolved. The V gene lost 5 bases and the J gene lost 3 bases, with 5 bases spanning the gap. The germline V gene has CDR1 LNHDA and CDR2 SQIVND (reference sequence). This CDR3 contains 12 residues. The CDR3 is CASSWPNQPQHF. The CDR3 DNA reads TGTGCCAGTAGTTGGCCCAATCAGCCCCAGCATTTT. The full variable domain, with the rest looked up from reference TRBV19 and TRBJ1-5, is DGGITQSPKYLFRKEGQNVTLSCEQNLNHDAMYWYRQDPGQGLRLIYYSQIVNDFQKGDIAEGYSVSREKKESFPLTVTSAQKNPTAFYLCASSWPNQPQHFGDGTRLSIL.

The table lists this clone with a count of one. The chain is built from TRBV6-5 and TRBJ2-7, with D perhaps matching TRBD1 (6 bases). The CDR3 extends over 12 amino acids. Trimming removed 10 bases from V and 2 bases from J, with 12 bases in between. CDR1 is MNHEY, CDR2 SVGAGI, per germline. CDR3 amino acids: CATNRDTYEQYF. For the CDR3, the DNA is TGTGCCACCAATCGGGACACCTACGAGCAGTACTTC.

The chain employs TRBV21-1 and TRBJ2-3; the table's D call TRBD1 went unverified against the DNA. TRBV21-1 is tagged as a pseudogene. CDR3 length: 17 amino acids. The CDR3 DNA reads as TGTGCCAGCAGCAAACGGAGTAGGGGGCGTGTGAAAGATACGCAGTATTTT. Its protein product is CASSKRSRGRVKDTQYF.

This chain uses TRBV19 with TRBJ2-7, with D maybe TRBD2 (6 bases). The V end lost 8 bases, the J end lost 2 bases, and 16 bases lay between the germline ends. Germline V lookup: CDR1 LNHDA, CDR2 SQIVND (reference sequence). This CDR3 region has 14 residues. The DNA for the CDR3 is TGTGCCAGTGCATCCGCGGGGAACACCTACGAGCAGTACTTC. Translating gives CASASAGNTYEQYF. The variable domain in full, with the rest retrieved from reference TRBV19 and TRBJ2-7, is DGGITQSPKYLFRKEGQNVTLSCEQNLNHDAMYWYRQDPGQGLRLIYYSQIVNDFQKGDIAEGYSVSREKKESFPLTVTSAQKNPTAFYLCASASAGNTYEQYFGPGTRLTVT.

The rearrangement joins TRBV5-4 to TRBJ2-7; 7 bases line up with TRBD2. CDR3 length: 13 amino acids. Germline values: CDR1 SGHNT, CDR2 YYREEE (reference sequence). With 0 bases clipped from V and 7 bases from J, the junction kept 4 bases outside the gene matches. The DNA for the CDR3 is TGTGCCAGCAGCTTGGAAAGTAGCGGGGAGCAGTACTTC. Its protein product is CASSLESSGEQYF.

The chain has TRBV28 and TRBJ1-4; D is perhaps TRBD1 (5 bases). The V gene lost 3 bases and the J gene lost 7 bases, with 18 bases spanning the gap. Germline V gene data show CDR1 as MDHEN and CDR2 as SYDVKM. The CDR3 consists of 16 residues. CDR3 coding DNA: TGTGCCAGCAGTTTGGGAAGGGACGAGGTCGGTGAAAAACTGTTTTTT. It encodes CASSLGRDEVGEKLFF.

The V call is TRBV5-5, the J call TRBJ2-2; possible D gene TRBD1, 6 bases. Trimming cost V 3 bases and J 2 bases, with 11 bases left between them. The CDR3 totals 15 residues. Germline CDR1 SGHKS, CDR2 YYEKEE (reference sequence). CDR3 residues: CASSSDRHNTGELFF. The CDR3 DNA is TGTGCCAGCAGCTCCGACAGGCACAACACCGGGGAGCTGTTTTTT. Filled out from reference TRBV5-5 and TRBJ2-2, the complete variable domain reads DAGVTQSPTHLIKTRGQQVTLRCSPISGHKSVSWYQQVLGQGPQFIFQYYEKEERGRGNFPDRFSARQFPNYSSELNVNALLLGDSALYLCASSSDRHNTGELFFGEGSRLTVL.

The chain carries TRBV28 and TRBJ2-3; 14 positions agree with TRBD2. Unmatched junction bases numbered 3, after V lost 5 bases and J lost 5 bases. Germline V gene data show CDR1 as MDHEN and CDR2 as SYDVKM. CDR3 length: 15 residues. The CDR3 loop is CASSEGTSGGDTQYF. CDR3 coding DNA: TGTGCCAGCAGTGAGGGGACTAGCGGGGGAGATACGCAGTATTTT.

The chain couples TRBV7-9 to TRBJ2-3; the match to TRBD2 covers 12 bases. Germline V CDR1 and CDR2: SEHNR, FQNEAQ (reference sequence). J gave up 0 bases and V 5 bases, and 12 bases lay outside the gene matches. The CDR3 runs 19 residues. The CDR3 coding sequence is TGTGCCAGCAGCCGACAATTACAAGGACTAGCGGGAAGCACAGATACGCAGTATTTT. It encodes CASSRQLQGLAGSTDTQYF. The complete variable domain, with remaining parts taken from reference TRBV7-9 and TRBJ2-3, reads DTGVSQNPRHKITKRGQNVTFRCDPISEHNRLYWYRQTLGQGPEFLTYFQNEAQLEKSRLLSDRFSAERPKGSFSTLEIQRTEQGDSAMYLCASSRQLQGLAGSTDTQYFGPGTRLTVL.

In this sample, this clone turned up once. The V call is TRBV5-1, the J call TRBJ2-5; D unclear. CDR1 and CDR2 from the germline V gene are SGHRS and YFSETQ. The CDR3 totals 13 residues. Trimming left V 1 base short and J 4 bases short, with 8 bases between. The CDR3 protein is CASSLFLGETQYF. In nucleotides, the CDR3 is TGCGCCAGCAGCTTGTTCCTGGGAGAGACCCAGTACTTC. The whole variable domain, remainder taken from reference TRBV5-1 and TRBJ2-5, is KAGVTQTPRYLIKTRGQQVTLSCSPISGHRSVSWYQQTPGQGLQFLFEYFSETQRNKGNFPGRFSGRQFSNSRSEMNVSTLELGDSALYLCASSLFLGETQYFGPGTRLLVL.

This chain's CDR3 is CASSSPPFEQFF. DNA of the CDR3: TGTGCCAGCAGCAGCCCGCCCTTTGAGCAGTTCTTC. V gene TRBV13 combines with J gene TRBJ2-1; the D is unclear. The CDR3 has 12 amino acids. CDR1 is PRHDT, CDR2 FYEKMQ, per germline (reference sequence). Trimming took 5 bases from V and 9 from J, leaving 11 bases between them.

CDR3 bases: TGCGCCAGCAGCTTGGGGGAGCCGGGGGAAAAACTGTTTTTT. Translation gives CASSLGEPGEKLFF. The V call is TRBV5-1, the J call TRBJ1-4, with D unclear. The germline V and J ends were trimmed by 0 bases and 8 bases, with 11 bases remaining between them. Per germline, CDR1 SGHRS and CDR2 YFSETQ. The CDR3 is 14 amino acids.

This clone was seen once. The chain has TRBV6-2 or TRBV6-3 and TRBJ2-7; D is possibly TRBD1 (5 bases). Trimming removed 2 bases from V and 5 bases from J, with 16 bases in between. The germline V gene encodes CDR1 MNHEY and CDR2 SVGEGT. CDR3 length: 15 residues. This CDR3 reads CASSYLRQGFDEQYF. CDR3 bases: TGTGCCAGCAGTTACCTGAGGCAGGGCTTCGACGAGCAGTACTTC.

The rearrangement uses TRBV7-9 and TRBJ2-5; D perhaps matches TRBD2 (7 bases). The germline V and J ends were trimmed by 8 bases and 4 bases, with 20 bases remaining between them. CDR3 length: 15 amino acids. CDR1 is SEHNR and CDR2 is FQNEAQ in the germline V gene (reference sequence). The CDR3 here is CASQTPRGAGETQYF. Here the CDR3 DNA reads TGTGCCAGCCAAACGCCCCGGGGGGCCGGAGAGACCCAGTACTTC.

This clone came up once. V and J are TRBV7-2 and TRBJ2-2; 7 bases are a match to TRBD1. The CDR3 sequence is 15 residues long. Germline-derived CDR1 and CDR2 are SGHTA and FQGNSA. V shed 6 bases and J 2 bases; nucleotides not matched to a gene: 6. DNA for the CDR3: TGTGCCAGCAGACTCGACAGGGTTAACACCGGGGAGCTGTTTTTT. Protein sequence: CASRLDRVNTGELFF.

This clone was seen only once. This rearrangement joins TRBV7-9 to TRBJ2-7; maybe TRBD1 (5 bases). V shed 2 bases and J shed 8 bases, with 7 bases lying between them. The CDR3 runs 11 residues. The germline CDR1 and CDR2 sequences are SEHNR and FQNEAQ (reference sequence). The CDR3 nucleotides are TGTGCCAGCAGCTTATCGGACAAGCAGTACTTC. Amino acid sequence: CASSLSDKQYF.

About this clone: This sample also contains other DNA sequences that code for the same CDR3. This chain joins TRBV10-3 and TRBJ2-1; D remains ambiguous. V was pared by 0 bases and J by 4 bases, with 4 bases between. Germline lookup yields CDR1 ENHRY and CDR2 SYGVKD. There are 13 residues in the CDR3. The CDR3 reads CAISESGYNEQFF. In nucleotides, the CDR3 is TGTGCCATCAGTGAGTCAGGGTACAATGAGCAGTTCTTC.

V usage is TRBV28 and J usage is TRBJ1-2; the D gene is possibly TRBD1 (6 bases). V was clipped by 6 bases and J by 4 bases, with 9 bases between them. The CDR3 loop spans 12 amino acids. Germline assignment: CDR1 MDHEN and CDR2 SYDVKM. The CDR3 sequence is CASRGGVYGYTF. CDR3 nucleotide sequence: TGTGCCAGCAGAGGGGGAGTCTATGGCTACACCTTC.

The chain is built from TRBV4-3 and TRBJ1-2; D may be TRBD1 (5 bases). V lost 0 bases and J 8 bases, leaving 16 bases between the germline ends. This CDR3 contains 15 residues. Germline CDR1 is LGHNA and CDR2 is YSLEER. This CDR3 reads CASSQDLAGRRGYTF. The CDR3 DNA reads as TGCGCCAGCAGCCAAGATCTGGCAGGGAGGAGGGGCTACACCTTC.

The chain is built from TRBV2 and TRBJ2-6; weak D call: TRBD1 (5 bases). The V gene's germline CDR1 is SNHLY and CDR2 FYNNEI. The CDR3 runs to 17 residues. Trimming cost V 6 bases and J 2 bases, with 17 bases left between them. The CDR3 reads CASSQLPSGTGANVLTF. The CDR3 DNA reads as TGTGCCAGCAGCCAATTACCTTCAGGGACTGGGGCCAACGTCCTGACTTTC.

The chain carries TRBV29-1 and TRBJ1-2; no reliable D call. CDR3 length equals 12 residues. In germline, CDR1 is SQVTM, CDR2 ANQGSEA. V lost 6 bases, J lost 0 bases, and 8 bases lay in between. The CDR3 loop is CSVFTANYGYTF. In nucleotides, the CDR3 is TGCAGCGTCTTCACTGCTAACTATGGCTACACCTTC.

The chain is built from TRBV14 and TRBJ2-2; D might be TRBD2 (6 bases). V was pared by 0 bases and J by 6 bases, with 23 bases between. CDR3 size: 19 residues. The germline V gene has CDR1 SGHDN and CDR2 FVKESK. This CDR3 is CASSQEAGGTPWAAGELFF. The CDR3 DNA is TGTGCCAGCAGCCAAGAAGCGGGTGGGACTCCTTGGGCGGCCGGGGAGCTGTTTTTT.